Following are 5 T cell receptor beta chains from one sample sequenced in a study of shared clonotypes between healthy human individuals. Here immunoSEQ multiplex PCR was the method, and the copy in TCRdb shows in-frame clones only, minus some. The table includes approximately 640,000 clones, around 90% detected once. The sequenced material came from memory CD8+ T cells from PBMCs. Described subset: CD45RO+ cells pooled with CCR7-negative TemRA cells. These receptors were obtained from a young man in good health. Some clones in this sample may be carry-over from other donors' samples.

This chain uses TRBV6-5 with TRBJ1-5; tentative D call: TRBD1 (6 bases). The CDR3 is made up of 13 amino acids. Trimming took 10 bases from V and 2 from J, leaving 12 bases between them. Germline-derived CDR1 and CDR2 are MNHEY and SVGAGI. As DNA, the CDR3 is TGTGCCACCGGGGGGGGCGGCAATCAGCCCCAGCATTTT. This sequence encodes CATGGGGNQPQHF.

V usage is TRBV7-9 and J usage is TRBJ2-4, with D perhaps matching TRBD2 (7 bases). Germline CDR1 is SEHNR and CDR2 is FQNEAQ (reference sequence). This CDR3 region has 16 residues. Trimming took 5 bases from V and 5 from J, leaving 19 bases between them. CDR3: CASSRGGASLENIQYF. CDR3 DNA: TGTGCCAGCAGCCGAGGGGGGGCGTCTTTGGAAAACATTCAGTACTTC.

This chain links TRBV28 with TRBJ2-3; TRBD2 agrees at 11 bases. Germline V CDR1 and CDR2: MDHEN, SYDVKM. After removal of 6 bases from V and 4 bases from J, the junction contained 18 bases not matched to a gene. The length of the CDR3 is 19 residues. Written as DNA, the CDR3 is TGTGCCAGCAGCATAATAGCCGGGACTAGCGGAGGGACCCCAGATACGCAGTATTTT. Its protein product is CASSIIAGTSGGTPDTQYF. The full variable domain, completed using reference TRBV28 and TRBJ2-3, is DVKVTQSSRYLVKRTGEKVFLECVQDMDHENMFWYRQDPGLGLRLIYFSYDVKMKEKGDIPEGYSVSREKKERFSLILESASTNQTSMYLCASSIIAGTSGGTPDTQYFGPGTRLTVL.

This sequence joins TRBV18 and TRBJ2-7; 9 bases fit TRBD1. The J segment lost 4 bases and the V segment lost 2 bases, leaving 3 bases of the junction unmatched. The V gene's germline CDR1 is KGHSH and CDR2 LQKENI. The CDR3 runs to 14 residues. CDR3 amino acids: CASSPRTGEYEQYF. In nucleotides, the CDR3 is TGTGCCAGCTCACCAAGGACAGGGGAATACGAGCAGTACTTC.

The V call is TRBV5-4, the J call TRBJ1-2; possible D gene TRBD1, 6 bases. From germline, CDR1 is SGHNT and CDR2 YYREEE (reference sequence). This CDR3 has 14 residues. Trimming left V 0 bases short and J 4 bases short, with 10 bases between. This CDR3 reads CASSLGTGIYGYTF. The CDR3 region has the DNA TGTGCCAGCAGCTTGGGAACAGGGATCTATGGCTACACCTTC.